This T cell receptor (beta chain) was captured by sequencing in a study of T cells after yellow fever vaccination. Trimming at V came to 2 bases and at J to 9 bases, leaving 7 bases not matched to a gene. The CDR3 contains 14 residues. CDR1 is SGHRS and CDR2 is YFSETQ in the germline V gene. TCRdb reprocessed the 5' RACE reads with MiXCR, giving one entry per CDR3 protein. The sample lists hundreds of thousands of distinct CDR3 sequences; roughly 13% were seen once. This chain connects TRBV5-1 to TRBJ2-1; 8 bases line up with TRBD1. The clonotype was recovered from a man in his thirties or forties who received the YFV17D yellow fever vaccine. Sample: PBMCs, taken on the day of the yellow fever booster vaccination. CDR3 DNA sequence: TGCGCCAGCAGCTTAGGAGACAGGGGCAGTGAGCAGTTCTTC. Translation gives CASSLGDRGSEQFF.